The 28 T cell receptor beta chains presented below share a single source sample, sequenced in a study of blood T cell repertoires in COVID-19. Generated by immunoSEQ multiplex PCR, the TCRdb table keeps only in-frame clones and is missing some. The sample has approximately 300,000 clones, about 89% seen once; the top ten hold less than 6%. Sequenced sample: PBMCs or T cells enriched from blood (not recorded which). The receptor source for this set is a woman in her 30s who had recovered from COVID-19.

The CDR3 sequence: CASSLKGQADGYTF. The CDR3 nucleotides read TGTGCCAGCAGCTTAAAGGGACAGGCCGATGGCTACACCTTC. This chain connects TRBV7-9 to TRBJ1-2; 8 bases are shared with TRBD1. CDR1 SEHNR and CDR2 FQNEAQ come from the germline V gene (reference sequence). V trimming: 2 bases; J trimming: 6 bases; junction bases outside the gene matches: 5. This CDR3 spans 14 amino acids.

V is TRBV2 and J is TRBJ1-2, with 11 nucleotides matching TRBD1. After removal of 6 bases from V and 8 bases from J, the junction contained 11 bases not matched to a gene. The germline V gene has CDR1 SNHLY and CDR2 FYNNEI. The CDR3 is 15 residues long. CDR3 amino acids: CASRAPGQGVSGYTF. Written as DNA, the CDR3 is TGTGCCAGCAGGGCCCCGGGACAGGGGGTTTCCGGCTACACCTTC.

The V call is TRBV7-9, the J call TRBJ1-2; D not certain. The CDR3 extends over 14 amino acids. CDR1 SEHNR and CDR2 FQNEAQ come from the germline V gene (reference sequence). Trimming removed 2 bases at V and 8 bases at J, with 15 bases between. CDR3 protein: CASSLRSGVDGYTF. DNA for the CDR3: TGTGCCAGCAGCTTACGCTCAGGTGTCGACGGCTACACCTTC.

This clone showed up just once. The chain couples TRBV19 to TRBJ1-3; a weak D match, TRBD1 (6 bases). The CDR3 totals 15 residues. The V gene lost 10 bases and the J gene lost 1 base, with 17 bases spanning the gap. Germline lookup yields CDR1 LNHDA and CDR2 SQIVND (reference sequence). CDR3: CATDTGFRSGNTIYF. The CDR3 nucleotides are TGTGCCACTGACACAGGGTTCAGGTCTGGAAACACCATATATTTT.

The V gene is TRBV6-2 or TRBV6-3, the J gene TRBJ2-2; no firm D call. The CDR3 runs 15 residues. The germline V gene encodes CDR1 MNHEY and CDR2 SVGEGT. The V end lost 2 bases, the J end lost 4 bases, and 11 bases lay between the germline ends. The CDR3 coding sequence is TGTGCCAGCAGTTACCCCGTGCGAGGCACCGGGGAGCTGTTTTTT. This translates into CASSYPVRGTGELFF.

The CDR3 loop is CASSYLQGNPYEQYF. In nucleotides, the CDR3 is TGCGCCAGCAGCTACCTTCAGGGGAACCCCTACGAGCAGTACTTC. This chain connects TRBV5-1 to TRBJ2-7, with D possibly TRBD1 on 6 matching bases. The CDR3 has 15 residues. Trimming removed 3 bases at V and 2 bases at J, with 15 bases between. Looked up from germline, CDR1 is SGHRS and CDR2 is YFSETQ.

V and J are TRBV4-1 and TRBJ2-7, with D possibly matching TRBD2 (5 bases). This CDR3 region has 15 residues. Germline V lookup: CDR1 MGHRA, CDR2 YSYEKL. V gave up 3 bases and J gave up 3 bases, with 15 bases separating them. The CDR3 DNA reads as TGCGCCAGCAGCCAGAGCAGGACGGGAAACTACGAGCAGTACTTC. Encoded protein: CASSQSRTGNYEQYF.

This clone was picked up one time. This sequence joins TRBV6-5 and TRBJ2-5; 7 nucleotides match TRBD1. The CDR3 runs 13 residues. Germline V gives CDR1 MNHEY, CDR2 SVGAGI. Trimming at V came to 7 bases and at J to 3 bases, leaving 5 bases not matched to a gene. CDR3: CASTRGREETQYF. In DNA, the CDR3 is TGTGCCAGCACTAGGGGGCGAGAAGAGACCCAGTACTTC.

This clone was detected once. The CDR3 coding sequence is TGTGCCAGCCGACAGGGGGCGGGTGAAAAACTGTTTTTT. Protein product: CASRQGAGEKLFF. The rearrangement uses TRBV28 and TRBJ1-4, with 10 bases fitting TRBD1. This CDR3 comprises 13 residues. Germline loops: CDR1 MDHEN, CDR2 SYDVKM. With 8 bases clipped from V and 7 bases from J, the junction kept 4 bases outside the gene matches.

There are a few counts of this clone. The chain links TRBV2 to TRBJ1-3, with D possibly TRBD1 on 5 matching bases. The CDR3 sequence is 12 residues long. CDR1 is SNHLY, CDR2 FYNNEI, per germline. The germline V and J ends were trimmed by 9 bases and 1 base, with 7 bases remaining between them. The CDR3 sequence is CARQASGNTIYF. In DNA form, the CDR3 reads TGTGCCAGACAGGCGTCTGGAAACACCATATATTTT.

The DNA for the CDR3 is TGTGCCAGCAGCCAAGGTCGGTCATTGAACTATGGCTACACCTTC. As protein: CASSQGRSLNYGYTF. V and J are TRBV3-1 (or the pseudogene TRBV3-2) and TRBJ1-2, with unresolved D. CDR3 size: 15 residues. V was pared by 1 base and J by 2 bases, with 11 bases between. Per germline, CDR1 LGHDT and CDR2 YNNKEL (reference sequence).

The chain has TRBV7-6 and TRBJ1-6, with a possible D match to TRBD1 (6 bases). This CDR3 has 15 amino acids. Germline values: CDR1 SGHVS, CDR2 FNYEAQ. The germline V and J ends were trimmed by 1 base and 7 bases, with 11 bases remaining between them. CDR3 coding DNA: TGTGCCAGCAGCTTAGATGCGGGGGCGAATTCACCCCTCCACTTT. This sequence encodes CASSLDAGANSPLHF.

V usage is TRBV4-1 and J usage is TRBJ2-1; D may be TRBD2 (5 bases). V shed 1 base and J shed 8 bases, with 9 bases lying between them. Germline values: CDR1 MGHRA, CDR2 YSYEKL. The CDR3 contains 13 residues. The chain's CDR3 is CASSQGQRDEQFF. The CDR3 bases are TGCGCCAGCAGCCAAGGGCAGAGGGATGAGCAGTTCTTC.

The chain joins TRBV27 to TRBJ1-1, with D hard to call. With 3 bases removed from V and 4 bases from J, the gap between germline ends came to 12 bases. Germline loops: CDR1 MNHEY, CDR2 SMNVEV (reference sequence). This CDR3 has 14 amino acids. The CDR3 region is CASSLGGLGTEAFF. The CDR3, as DNA: TGTGCCAGCAGTTTGGGTGGGCTGGGCACTGAAGCTTTCTTT.

V is TRBV5-6 and J is TRBJ1-2; D gene ambiguous. V shed 1 base and J shed 2 bases, with 3 bases lying between them. The CDR3 is 12 residues long. Germline V lookup: CDR1 SGHDT, CDR2 YYEEEE. The CDR3 DNA is TGTGCCAGCAGCTTGACAAACTATGGCTACACCTTC. It specifies CASSLTNYGYTF.

On this clone itself: Other DNA sequences within the sample encode an identical CDR3. The rearrangement joins TRBV18 to TRBJ1-2; the D gene is possibly TRBD1 (6 bases). This CDR3 comprises 14 residues. V was shortened by 3 bases and J by 4 bases, with 12 bases between the two germline ends. CDR1 is KGHSH and CDR2 is LQKENI in the germline V gene. As DNA, the CDR3 is TGTGCCAGCTCACCTTCGGGAGGGGGCTATGGCTACACCTTC. Amino acid sequence: CASSPSGGGYGYTF.

The V and J genes are TRBV10-1 and TRBJ1-1; possibly TRBD1 for D (5 bases). Germline lookup yields CDR1 WNHNN and CDR2 SYGVQD (reference sequence). The CDR3 spans 14 residues. V lost 0 bases, J lost 7 bases, and 12 bases lay in between. Here the CDR3 reads CASSESGQLFEAFF. The DNA of the CDR3 is TGCGCCAGCAGTGAGTCGGGGCAGCTTTTTGAAGCTTTCTTT.

The chain employs TRBV5-4 and TRBJ2-1; D is perhaps TRBD2 (6 bases). Germline CDR1 SGHNT, CDR2 YYREEE (reference sequence). V shed 4 bases and J shed 6 bases, with 17 bases lying between them. The CDR3 is 15 amino acids. CDR3 sequence reads: CASSHSQGGGNEQFF. CDR3 DNA sequence: TGTGCCAGCAGCCACTCCCAGGGAGGAGGCAATGAGCAGTTCTTC.

The chain joins TRBV4-1 to TRBJ2-5; 7 nucleotides line up with TRBD2. The length of the CDR3 is 15 residues. In germline, CDR1 is MGHRA, CDR2 YSYEKL. Trimming cost V 4 bases and J 5 bases; bases outside gene matches: 10. CDR3 residues: CASSPNRGRAETQYF. The CDR3 region has the DNA TGCGCCAGCAGCCCGAACCGGGGGAGGGCGGAGACCCAGTACTTC.

J is TRBJ1-5 and V is TRBV6-5; D is perhaps TRBD1 (6 bases). This CDR3 is 13 amino acids long. V was cut by 6 bases and J by 3 bases, with 9 bases left in between. Germline V lookup: CDR1 MNHEY, CDR2 SVGAGI. The CDR3 spells CASSGQFNQPQHF. CDR3 sequence (DNA): TGTGCCAGCAGCGGACAGTTCAATCAGCCCCAGCATTTT.

The CDR3 is CASSVGGRLDTQYF. The CDR3 DNA follows: TGTGCCAGCAGCGTCGGGGGGAGATTAGATACGCAGTATTTT. The chain recombines TRBV7-6 with TRBJ2-3; the match to TRBD2 covers 7 bases. The germline V gene encodes CDR1 SGHVS and CDR2 FNYEAQ. After removal of 5 bases from V and 5 bases from J, the junction contained 7 bases not matched to a gene. CDR3 length: 14 amino acids.

This rearrangement joins TRBV11-3 to TRBJ2-1, with TRBD2 identical over 15 bases. The CDR3 spans 15 residues. CDR1 is SGHNT and CDR2 is YENEEA in the germline V gene. Trimming cost V 1 base and J 9 bases; bases outside gene matches: 1. The chain's CDR3 is CASSLGTSGGAEQFF. CDR3 nucleotide sequence: TGTGCCAGCAGCTTAGGGACTAGCGGGGGGGCTGAGCAGTTCTTC.

The chain combines TRBV24-1 with TRBJ1-5; no clear D. Trimming took 5 bases from V and 6 from J, leaving 10 bases between them. This CDR3 comprises 13 residues. The germline V gene has CDR1 KGHDR and CDR2 SFDVKD. In nucleotides, the CDR3 is TGTGCCACCAGTGTCGCCCGAGGTCAGCCCCAGCATTTT. This sequence encodes CATSVARGQPQHF.

The rearrangement links TRBV18 to TRBJ2-1; 11 bases line up with TRBD1. Trimming cost V 4 bases and J 4 bases; bases outside gene matches: 3. Germline V lookup: CDR1 KGHSH, CDR2 LQKENI. The CDR3 runs 15 residues. The CDR3 DNA reads as TGTGCCAGCTCACGAGGGGACAGGGGGTACAATGAGCAGTTCTTC. Residues: CASSRGDRGYNEQFF.

This clone was counted a single time. The J gene is TRBJ2-5, the V gene TRBV3-1 (or the pseudogene TRBV3-2), with 8 bases that match TRBD1. This CDR3 is built from 14 residues. Germline CDR1 and CDR2: LGHDT and YNNKEL (reference sequence). V shed 4 bases, J shed 2 bases, and the junction held 3 bases outside the gene matches. The CDR3 DNA is TGTGCCAGCAGCCCTTACAGGGGGCAAGAGACCCAGTACTTC. Amino acid sequence: CASSPYRGQETQYF.

This chain uses TRBV5-8 with TRBJ1-3; D ambiguous. Trimming shortened V by 3 bases and J by 0 bases, and 19 bases separated the two germline ends. Germline CDR1 reads SGHTS; CDR2 reads YDEGEE. The CDR3 is made up of 18 amino acids. The CDR3 bases are TGTGCCAGCAGCTGGGGAGGAGGGCACCCGAGCTCTGGAAACACCATATATTTT. Translated: CASSWGGGHPSSGNTIYF.

This CDR3 reads CASSDPQGADEQYF. The CDR3 coding sequence is TGTGCCAGCAGTGATCCACAGGGGGCGGACGAGCAGTACTTC. The rearrangement joins TRBV28 to TRBJ2-7; 9 nucleotides align to TRBD1. The CDR3 length is 14 residues. CDR1 and CDR2 (germline): MDHEN, SYDVKM. V was clipped by 5 bases and J by 5 bases; unmatched bases: 7.

V usage is TRBV5-1 and J usage is TRBJ1-3, with D possibly being TRBD1 (5 bases). The CDR3 sequence is 15 residues long. The germline V and J ends were trimmed by 4 bases and 0 bases, with 11 bases remaining between them. Germline V gene lookup returns CDR1 SGHRS and CDR2 YFSETQ. The CDR3 DNA is TGCGCCAGCAGCGCAACAGGTAGCTCTGGAAACACCATATATTTT. Its protein is CASSATGSSGNTIYF.